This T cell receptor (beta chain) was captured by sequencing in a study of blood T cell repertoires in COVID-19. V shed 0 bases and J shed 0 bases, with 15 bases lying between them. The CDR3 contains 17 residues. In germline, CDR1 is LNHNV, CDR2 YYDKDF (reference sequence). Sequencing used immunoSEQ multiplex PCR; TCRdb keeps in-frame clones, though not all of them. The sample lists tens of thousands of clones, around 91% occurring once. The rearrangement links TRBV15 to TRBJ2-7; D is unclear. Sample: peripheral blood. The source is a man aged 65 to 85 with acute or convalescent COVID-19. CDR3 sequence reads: CATSRDLGSPYSYEQYF. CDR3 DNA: TGTGCCACCAGCAGAGATCTAGGCAGCCCTTACTCCTACGAGCAGTACTTC.